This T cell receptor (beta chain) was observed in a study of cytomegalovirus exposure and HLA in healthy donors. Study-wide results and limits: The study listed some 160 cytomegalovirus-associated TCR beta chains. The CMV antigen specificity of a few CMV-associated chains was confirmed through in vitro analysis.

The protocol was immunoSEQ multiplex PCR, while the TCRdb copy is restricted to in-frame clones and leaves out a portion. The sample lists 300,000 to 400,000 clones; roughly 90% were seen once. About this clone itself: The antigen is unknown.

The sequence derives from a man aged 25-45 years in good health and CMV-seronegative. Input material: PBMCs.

The CDR3 sequence is CSVESGGGGYTF. The CDR3 DNA reads as TGCAGCGTTGAATCGGGGGGGGGCGGCTACACCTTC. The V gene is TRBV29-1, the J gene TRBJ1-2; D is perhaps TRBD1 (6 bases). The CDR3 consists of 12 residues. Trimming took off 2 bases at V and 8 bases at J, with 12 bases between the two ends. CDR1 and CDR2 (germline): SQVTM, ANQGSEA.